What follows are 14 T cell receptor beta chains derived from one specimen sequenced in a study of Ad26.COV2.S vaccination and SARS-CoV-2 variants. Profiling relied on immunoSEQ multiplex PCR, and the TCRdb table lists in-frame clones only, not all of them. The sample lists about 350,000 clones, approximately 90% occurring once. Documented treatment: some 19 received Ad26.COV2.S at low or high dose, single or two shots; five or six received placebo; per-sample allocation not given. Day 63 following the first vaccine or placebo injection was when the samples were taken. The specimen was peripheral blood, collected in a trial of Ad26.COV2.S vaccine versus placebo. These receptors were collected from a person between 18 and 65 years old who received the Ad26.COV2.S COVID-19 vaccine or a placebo.

The table lists this clone with a few counts. V usage is TRBV7-9 and J usage is TRBJ2-7, with 11 positions matching TRBD2. Germline trimming cut 5 bases from V and 7 bases from J; bases unmatched to any gene: 4. The CDR3 is 13 amino acids. Per the germline V gene, CDR1 is SEHNR and CDR2 is FQNEAQ (reference sequence). CDR3 sequence reads: CASSDVAGGEQYF. CDR3 coding DNA: TGTGCCAGCAGCGATGTAGCGGGAGGGGAGCAGTACTTC.

The V and J genes are TRBV3-1 (or the pseudogene TRBV3-2) and TRBJ2-3; D is undetermined. This CDR3 is built from 15 residues. Germline V lookup: CDR1 LGHDT, CDR2 YNNKEL (reference sequence). V lost 0 bases and J lost 2, with 9 bases in between. The CDR3 DNA is TGTGCCAGCAGCCAAGATCGAGGCCTCACAGATACGCAGTATTTT. The encoded protein is CASSQDRGLTDTQYF.

In its sample, this clone was seen once. The V call is TRBV5-6, the J call TRBJ2-7, with D possibly being TRBD1 or TRBD2 (6 bases each). V was shortened by 1 base and J by 5 bases, with 13 bases between the two germline ends. The CDR3 sequence is 14 residues long. The germline V gene encodes CDR1 SGHDT and CDR2 YYEEEE. CDR3 in amino acids: CASSLKGGGHEQYF. Here the CDR3 DNA reads TGTGCCAGCAGCTTGAAGGGGGGCGGACACGAGCAGTACTTC.

The chain links TRBV7-9 to TRBJ2-2, with D maybe TRBD2 (6 bases). The CDR3 length is 17 residues. The V end was cut by 7 bases, the J end by 4 bases, with 22 bases between. Germline CDR1 is SEHNR and CDR2 is FQNEAQ (reference sequence). CDR3 protein: CASNLPSGEVSTGELFF. CDR3 DNA sequence: TGTGCCAGCAACCTCCCATCGGGGGAGGTGAGCACCGGGGAGCTGTTTTTT. Based on the CDR3 plus reference TRBV7-9 and TRBJ2-2, the full variable domain is DTGVSQNPRHKITKRGQNVTFRCDPISEHNRLYWYRQTLGQGPEFLTYFQNEAQLEKSRLLSDRFSAERPKGSFSTLEIQRTEQGDSAMYLCASNLPSGEVSTGELFFGEGSRLTVL.

This chain links TRBV9 with TRBJ1-2; TRBD1 is a possible D gene (5 bases). V was pared by 0 bases and J by 2 bases, with 11 bases between. This CDR3 has 15 residues. The germline V gene encodes CDR1 SGDLS and CDR2 YYNGEE. CDR3 sequence reads: CASSVAGHSNYGYTF. Here the CDR3 DNA reads TGTGCCAGCAGCGTAGCGGGGCACTCCAACTATGGCTACACCTTC.

This clone showed up just once. The chain combines TRBV2 with TRBJ2-4; a weak D match, TRBD1 (8 bases). V shed 10 bases and J shed 0 bases, with 19 bases lying between them. The CDR3 length is 16 residues. From germline, CDR1 is SNHLY and CDR2 FYNNEI. The CDR3 bases are TGTGCCACCGACAGGGGAGGGCGGGTAGCCAAAAACATTCAGTACTTC. Translating gives CATDRGGRVAKNIQYF.

The V call is TRBV6-5, the J call TRBJ2-7, with 7 nucleotides matching TRBD1. The CDR3 loop spans 15 amino acids. The V gene's germline CDR1 is MNHEY and CDR2 SVGAGI. V lost 5 bases to trimming and J lost 7 bases; unmatched junction nucleotides: 14. In DNA, the CDR3 is TGTGCCAGCAGTCTCGGGACAGTCCGATCAGGTGAGCAGTACTTC. Amino acids: CASSLGTVRSGEQYF.

The CDR3 protein is CAWRGTGGYEQYF. The CDR3, as DNA: TGTGCCTGGCGTGGGACAGGGGGTTACGAGCAGTACTTC. The chain employs TRBV30 and TRBJ2-7, with 11 bases fitting TRBD1. The germline V gene encodes CDR1 GTSNPN and CDR2 SVGIG (reference sequence). The CDR3 totals 13 residues. Trimming cost V 5 bases and J 4 bases; bases outside gene matches: 4.

V usage is TRBV15 and J usage is TRBJ2-1; TRBD2 matches 8 bases. The CDR3 length is 14 residues. The V gene's germline CDR1 is LNHNV and CDR2 YYDKDF (reference sequence). Trimming removed 8 bases from V and 7 bases from J; junction bases left unmatched: 10. The CDR3 sequence is CATRGLAGINEQFF. Here the CDR3 DNA reads TGTGCCACCCGTGGGCTAGCGGGTATTAATGAGCAGTTCTTC.

The chain links TRBV7-9 to TRBJ2-3, with 9 bases that match TRBD1. With V trimmed by 3 bases and J by 4 bases, 5 bases remained unmatched. From germline, CDR1 is SEHNR and CDR2 FQNEAQ (reference sequence). This CDR3 is 15 amino acids long. CDR3 sequence: CASSFWDRVADTQYF. CDR3 DNA sequence: TGTGCCAGCAGCTTCTGGGACAGGGTCGCAGATACGCAGTATTTT.

The chain has TRBV28 and TRBJ1-2; 8 bases line up with TRBD1. With 5 bases clipped from V and 7 bases from J, the junction kept 9 bases outside the gene matches. The germline V gene encodes CDR1 MDHEN and CDR2 SYDVKM. This CDR3 region has 14 residues. CDR3 residues: CASSAATGDAGYTF. The CDR3 DNA sequence: TGTGCCAGCAGTGCCGCGACAGGGGACGCTGGCTACACCTTC.

V gene TRBV19 combines with J gene TRBJ1-3; no clear D gene. Between the trimmed V and J ends, which lost 3 bases and 4 bases, there was a span of 19 bases. Germline CDR1 LNHDA, CDR2 SQIVND (reference sequence). The CDR3 extends over 17 amino acids. DNA of the CDR3: TGTGCCAGTAGTATCAGGACGGAACCTGTCGGGGGAAACACCATATATTTT. Protein product: CASSIRTEPVGGNTIYF.

V usage is TRBV9 and J usage is TRBJ2-2; TRBD2 aligns across 9 bases. Germline assignment: CDR1 SGDLS and CDR2 YYNGEE. V shed 2 bases and J 1 base; nucleotides not matched to a gene: 3. There are 16 residues in the CDR3. The CDR3 sequence is CASSVRGRGNTGELFF. DNA for the CDR3: TGTGCCAGCAGCGTTCGCGGGAGGGGGAACACCGGGGAGCTGTTTTTT.

This clone has just one count. V and J are TRBV28 and TRBJ2-3, with D perhaps matching TRBD1 (8 bases). V was trimmed by 10 bases and J by 8 bases, leaving 16 bases between them. Germline V gene sequence: CDR1 MDHEN, CDR2 SYDVKM. The CDR3 contains 12 residues. The CDR3 coding sequence is TGTGCCACCTCACAGGGGGAGGGTACGCAGTATTTT. This codes for CATSQGEGTQYF.